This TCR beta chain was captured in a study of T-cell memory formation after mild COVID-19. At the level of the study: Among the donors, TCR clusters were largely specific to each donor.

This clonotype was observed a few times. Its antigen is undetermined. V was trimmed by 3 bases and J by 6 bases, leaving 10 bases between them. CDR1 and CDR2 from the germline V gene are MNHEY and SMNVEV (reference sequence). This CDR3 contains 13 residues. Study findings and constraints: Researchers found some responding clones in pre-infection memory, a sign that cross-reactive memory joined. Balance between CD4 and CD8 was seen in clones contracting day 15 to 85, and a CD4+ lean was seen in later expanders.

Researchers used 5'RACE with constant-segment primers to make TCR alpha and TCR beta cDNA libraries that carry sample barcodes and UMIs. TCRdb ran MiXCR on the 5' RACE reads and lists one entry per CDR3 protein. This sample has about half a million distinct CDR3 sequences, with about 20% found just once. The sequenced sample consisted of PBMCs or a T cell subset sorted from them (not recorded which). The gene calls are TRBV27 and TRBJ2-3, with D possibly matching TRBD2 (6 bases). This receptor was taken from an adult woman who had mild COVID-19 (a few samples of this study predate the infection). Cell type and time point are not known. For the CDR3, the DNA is TGTGCCAGCAGTTTCACTAGCTTGGATACGCAGTATTTT. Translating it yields CASSFTSLDTQYF.